These 26 T cell receptor beta chains were all obtained from the same sample, sequenced in a study of Graves' ophthalmopathy and Graves' hyperthyroidism. Researchers took RNA transcripts and amplified TCR beta CDR3 regions from them. First-round RT-PCR used HTBI primers; second-round multiplex PCR followed. TCRdb recomputed calls from the multiplex PCR reads with MiXCR, one row per CDR3 protein. The sample shows hundreds of thousands of distinct CDR3 sequences, more than 20% of them seen only once. Sample: peripheral blood. Source of these receptors: a young woman with stable Graves' hyperthyroidism.

This clonotype was found many times. The chain is built from TRBV7-9 and TRBJ1-1, with D hard to call. The V end lost 7 bases, the J end lost 1 base, and 13 bases lay between the germline ends. The CDR3 runs to 14 residues. Germline CDR1 reads SEHNR; CDR2 reads FQNEAQ (reference sequence). The CDR3 nucleotides are TGTGCCAGCACCGCTCGGGTAGAGAACACTGAAGCTTTCTTT. Its protein product is CASTARVENTEAFF.

In regard to this clonotype: A read error is likely, as this CDR3 ends without the conserved phenylalanine or tryptophan. V is TRBV10-3 and J is TRBJ2-7; 11 bases fit TRBD2. V lost 6 bases to trimming and J lost 5 bases; unmatched junction nucleotides: 9. Per the germline V gene, CDR1 is ENHRY and CDR2 is SYGVKD. This CDR3 region has 15 residues. CDR3 bases: TGTGCCATCAGCGCCGGGACTAGCGGTTTTAACGAGCAGTACTAC. This encodes CAISAGTSGFNEQYY.

On this clonotype itself: This could be a read error, since a much larger clone is one nucleotide away. The conserved final phenylalanine or tryptophan is absent from the CDR3, which likely points to a read error. CDR3 coding DNA: TGCGCCAGCAGCCAAGAAGCCATGAACACTGAAGCTTTCTTG. Translation: CASSQEAMNTEAFL. The chain uses TRBV4-3 and TRBJ1-1; D is unclear. Germline-derived CDR1 and CDR2 are LGHNA and YSLEER. The CDR3 spans 14 residues. V gave up 0 bases and J gave up 0 bases, with 5 bases separating them.

The V and J genes are TRBV20-1 and TRBJ2-7; the D is unclear. Germline V gene sequence: CDR1 DFQATT, CDR2 SNEGSKA (reference sequence). There are 10 residues in the CDR3. V gave up 8 bases and J gave up 5 bases, with 10 bases separating them. DNA for the CDR3: TGCAGTCCCCAGGACCACGAGCAGTACTTC. It yields the protein CSPQDHEQYF.

This clonotype was seen repeatedly, ten times or more. The chain links TRBV4-2 to TRBJ1-2; D not certain. The CDR3 contains 13 residues. V lost 0 bases, J lost 1 base, and 3 bases lay in between. CDR1 and CDR2 (germline): LGHNA, YNFKEQ. CDR3 loop: CASSQEDNYGYTF. The DNA for the CDR3 is TGTGCCAGCAGCCAAGAAGATAACTATGGCTACACCTTC.

This clonotype was recorded many times. The chain is built from TRBV11-2 and TRBJ2-7, with D perhaps assigned TRBD1 or TRBD2 (5 bases each). There are 12 residues in the CDR3. Germline V CDR1 and CDR2: SGHAT, FQNNGV. V was clipped by 5 bases and J by 3 bases, with 8 bases between them. Here the CDR3 reads CASSPRGYEQYF. The CDR3 DNA sequence: TGTGCCAGCAGCCCGAGGGGCTACGAGCAGTACTTC.

This clonotype came up many times. The chain's CDR3 is CSVGTGGTYEQYF. As DNA, the CDR3 is TGCAGCGTTGGAACAGGGGGGACCTACGAGCAGTACTTC. The rearrangement links TRBV29-1 to TRBJ2-7; 8 positions agree with TRBD1. The V and J ends lost 4 bases and 2 bases, in that order; junction bases with no gene match: 4. The CDR3 totals 13 residues. CDR1 is SQVTM and CDR2 is ANQGSEA in the germline V gene.

This clonotype was detected many times. The rearrangement joins TRBV19 to TRBJ1-1; D unresolved. CDR3 size: 15 residues. Germline lookup yields CDR1 LNHDA and CDR2 SQIVND (reference sequence). V was pared by 2 bases and J by 0 bases, with 10 bases between. The CDR3, as DNA: TGTGCCAGTAGTATAAGTCACAGAGTGAACACTGAAGCTTTCTTT. It encodes CASSISHRVNTEAFF.

This clonotype was seen at least ten times. The rearrangement joins TRBV6-1 to TRBJ1-1, with 8 bases fitting TRBD1. Germline V CDR1 and CDR2: MNHNS, SASEGT. Trimming cost V 7 bases and J 5 bases; bases outside gene matches: 12. This CDR3 has 15 amino acids. The CDR3 coding sequence is TGTGCCAGCACCCACCAGGGGGCTGTAGGAACTGAAGCTTTCTTT. It translates to CASTHQGAVGTEAFF.

This clonotype showed up just a few times. In nucleotides, the CDR3 is TGTGCCAGCAGCTTTCCTAGCGGGAGGGCCGGACCCGGGGAGCTGTTTTTT. Its translation: CASSFPSGRAGPGELFF. V is TRBV11-1 and J is TRBJ2-2; TRBD2 matches at 12 bases. The trim removed 3 bases at V and 6 bases at J, leaving 8 bases unmatched. This CDR3 has 17 residues. Germline CDR1 and CDR2: SGHAT and FQDESV (reference sequence).

For this clonotype: This may arise from a read error, as a much more abundant clone is one base away. The chain has TRBV10-3 and TRBJ2-2; TRBD2 matches at 10 bases. The CDR3 consists of 19 residues. V was clipped by 2 bases and J by 0 bases; unmatched bases: 9. The V gene's germline CDR1 is ENHRY and CDR2 SYGVKD. CDR3 DNA: TGTGCCATCAGTGAGCGGGGGTCTAGCGGGAGAACGAACACCGGGGAGCTGTTTTTT. Protein product: CAISERGSSGRTNTGELFF.

The gene calls are TRBV12-3 or TRBV12-4 and TRBJ2-7, with D perhaps matching TRBD2 (6 bases). The CDR3 length is 14 residues. V gave up 5 bases and J gave up 5 bases, with 16 bases separating them. CDR3 nucleotide sequence: TGTGCCAGCAGTCCCACTCTGACTAGACACGAGCAGTACTTC. As protein: CASSPTLTRHEQYF.

This clonotype was recorded at least ten times. V and J are TRBV11-2 and TRBJ2-5, with 9 bases identical to TRBD2. Germline V gene data show CDR1 as SGHAT and CDR2 as FQNNGV. V lost 4 bases, J lost 3 bases, and 6 bases stayed unmatched. This CDR3 contains 15 residues. The CDR3 loop is CASSSLIAGEETQYF. The CDR3 bases are TGTGCCAGCAGCTCCCTTATAGCGGGAGAAGAGACCCAGTACTTC.

Ten or more counts support this clonotype. The genes are TRBV6-1 and TRBJ1-5, with a tentative D call TRBD1 (5 bases). This CDR3 has 15 residues. V lost 6 bases to trimming and J lost 0 bases, with 12 bases between them. Germline values: CDR1 MNHNS, CDR2 SASEGT. The CDR3 loop is CASSRFRDSNQPQHF. The CDR3, as DNA: TGTGCCAGCAGCAGATTCAGGGATAGCAATCAGCCCCAGCATTTT.

This clonotype has a count of ten or more. CDR3 region: CSVEDRLAGIYEQYF. As DNA, the CDR3 is TGCAGCGTTGAAGACAGGCTAGCGGGAATATACGAGCAGTACTTC. The J gene is TRBJ2-7, the V gene TRBV29-1; TRBD2 aligns across 9 bases. The CDR3 is 15 amino acids. V lost 0 bases, J lost 4 bases, and 7 bases stayed unmatched. CDR1 and CDR2 (germline): SQVTM, ANQGSEA.

This clonotype was observed many times. J is TRBJ1-1 and V is TRBV7-2; D unclear. The CDR3 extends over 11 amino acids. V dropped 3 bases and J dropped 8 bases, with 7 bases sitting between them. Germline V gives CDR1 SGHTA, CDR2 FQGNSA. This CDR3 is CASSFGREAFF. In nucleotides, the CDR3 is TGTGCCAGCAGCTTCGGTCGAGAAGCTTTCTTT.

This clonotype was counted many times. The chain uses TRBV6-1 and TRBJ2-7, with D tentatively TRBD1 (6 bases). The CDR3 runs to 13 residues. Trimming took off 8 bases at V and 4 bases at J, with 15 bases between the two ends. Germline V lookup: CDR1 MNHNS, CDR2 SASEGT. CDR3 protein: CASGTPGVYEQYF. The CDR3 bases are TGTGCCAGCGGGACACCTGGGGTGTACGAGCAGTACTTC.

This clonotype was counted ten times or more. This chain connects TRBV7-2 to TRBJ2-7, with D possibly TRBD2 on 5 matching bases. The CDR3 extends over 14 amino acids. The V and J ends lost 6 bases and 7 bases respectively, with 19 bases between them. Germline loops: CDR1 SGHTA, CDR2 FQGNSA. CDR3 in DNA: TGTGCCAGCAGTTTGAGCGGTACCCTGAGGGAGCAGTACTTC. This gives the protein CASSLSGTLREQYF.

Many counts were recorded for this clonotype. The chain is built from TRBV5-1 and TRBJ2-5, with TRBD2 identical over 9 bases. CDR1 is SGHRS, CDR2 YFSETQ, per germline. The CDR3 sequence is 17 residues long. J gave up 3 bases and V 2 bases, and 11 bases lay outside the gene matches. Here the CDR3 DNA reads TGCGCCAGCAGCTTAAGGGCGGGAGGGCTTTACGAAGAGACCCAGTACTTC. Translating it yields CASSLRAGGLYEETQYF.

This clonotype was counted at least ten times. The chain employs TRBV12-3 or TRBV12-4 and TRBJ1-1; 8 nucleotides match TRBD1. The CDR3 is 12 amino acids. V dropped 6 bases and J dropped 11; count of bases not matched to a gene: 8. The CDR3 DNA is TGTGCCAGCAGCTCAACAGGGGGGAGTGCTTTCTTT. Translation: CASSSTGGSAFF.

In its sample, this clonotype was seen many times. The chain links TRBV11-1 to TRBJ2-7; maybe TRBD1 (6 bases). V was trimmed by 5 bases and J by 0 bases, leaving 17 bases between them. This CDR3 region has 16 residues. CDR1 and CDR2 from the germline V gene are SGHAT and FQDESV (reference sequence). In DNA, the CDR3 is TGTGCCAGCAGCAACTCCGGGAAAGGGGGCTCCTACGAGCAGTACTTC. Translation: CASSNSGKGGSYEQYF.

Many counts were recorded for this clonotype. The rearrangement links TRBV6-1 to TRBJ2-7; D is ambiguous. Per germline, CDR1 MNHNS and CDR2 SASEGT. The CDR3 sequence is 15 residues long. V was trimmed by 3 bases and J by 0 bases, leaving 12 bases between them. DNA of the CDR3: TGTGCCAGCAGTGACAGCTTTATTAGCTCCTACGAGCAGTACTTC. It is translated as CASSDSFISSYEQYF.

At least ten counts were recorded for this clonotype. The chain is built from TRBV12-3 or TRBV12-4 and TRBJ2-5; 8 nucleotides line up with TRBD2. Losses at the gene ends were 7 bases for V and 2 bases for J; bases not matched to a gene: 0. CDR3 size: 12 residues. Written as DNA, the CDR3 is TGTGCCAGCACTAGCGGGCAAGAGACCCAGTACTTC. The encoded protein is CASTSGQETQYF.

This clonotype was found many times. This chain uses TRBV2 with TRBJ1-2; 9 bases are a match to TRBD1. This CDR3 has 15 residues. Germline CDR1 reads SNHLY; CDR2 reads FYNNEI. V was pared by 6 bases and J by 8 bases, with 13 bases of the junction left unmatched. As DNA, the CDR3 is TGTGCCAGCAGGCCCGGGACAGGGCGGACCGGGGGCTACACCTTC. This sequence encodes CASRPGTGRTGGYTF.

This clonotype was picked up many times. The chain carries TRBV28 and TRBJ2-5, with D perhaps matching TRBD1 or TRBD2 (5 bases each). The CDR3 sequence is 15 residues long. Trimming left V 3 bases short and J 4 bases short, with 15 bases between. CDR1 and CDR2 (germline): MDHEN, SYDVKM. The CDR3 here is CASSLAAGAVETQYF. The CDR3 DNA reads TGTGCCAGCAGTTTGGCGGCCGGGGCAGTAGAGACCCAGTACTTC.

This clonotype was counted at least ten times. The V call is TRBV6-2 or TRBV6-3, the J call TRBJ1-5, with no clear D. Looked up from germline, CDR1 is MNHEY and CDR2 is SVGEGT. Trimming took off 3 bases at V and 7 bases at J, with 10 bases between the two ends. This CDR3 is built from 13 residues. For the CDR3, the DNA is TGTGCCAGCAGTTATGCGGAGGCGCAGCCCCAGCATTTT. This translates into CASSYAEAQPQHF.